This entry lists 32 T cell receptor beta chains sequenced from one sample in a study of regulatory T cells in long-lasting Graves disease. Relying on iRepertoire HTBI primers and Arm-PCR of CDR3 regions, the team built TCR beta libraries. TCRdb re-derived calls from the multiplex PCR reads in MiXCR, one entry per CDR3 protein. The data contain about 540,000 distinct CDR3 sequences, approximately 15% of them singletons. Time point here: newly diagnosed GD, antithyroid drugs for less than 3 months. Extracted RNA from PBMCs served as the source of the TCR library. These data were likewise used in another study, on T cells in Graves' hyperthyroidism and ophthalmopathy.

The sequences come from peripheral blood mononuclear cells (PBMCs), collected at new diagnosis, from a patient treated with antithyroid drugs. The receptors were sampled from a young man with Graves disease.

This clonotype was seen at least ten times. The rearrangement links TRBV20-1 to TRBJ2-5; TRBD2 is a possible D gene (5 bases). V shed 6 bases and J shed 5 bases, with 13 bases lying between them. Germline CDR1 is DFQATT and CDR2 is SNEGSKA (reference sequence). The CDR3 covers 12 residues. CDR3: CSADRRGETQYF. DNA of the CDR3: TGCAGTGCCGACCGGAGAGGGGAGACCCAGTACTTC.

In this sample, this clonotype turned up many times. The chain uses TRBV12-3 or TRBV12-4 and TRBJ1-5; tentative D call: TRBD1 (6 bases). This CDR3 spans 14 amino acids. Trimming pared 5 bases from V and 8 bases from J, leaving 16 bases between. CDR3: CASSLTGSGEPQHF. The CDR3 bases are TGTGCCAGCAGTCTCACAGGGTCGGGTGAGCCCCAGCATTTT.

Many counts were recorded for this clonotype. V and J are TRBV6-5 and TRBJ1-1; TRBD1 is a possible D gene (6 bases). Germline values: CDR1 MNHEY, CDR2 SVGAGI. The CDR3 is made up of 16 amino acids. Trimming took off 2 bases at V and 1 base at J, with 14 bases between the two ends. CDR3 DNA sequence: TGTGCCAGCAGTTACCCGACAGGTAGAGCGAACACTGAAGCTTTCTTT. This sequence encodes CASSYPTGRANTEAFF.

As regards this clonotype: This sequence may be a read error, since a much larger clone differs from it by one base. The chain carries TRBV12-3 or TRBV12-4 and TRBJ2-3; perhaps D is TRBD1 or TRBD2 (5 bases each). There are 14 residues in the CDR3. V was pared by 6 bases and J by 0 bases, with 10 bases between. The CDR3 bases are TGTGCCAGCAGACGGGGCCATAGCACAGATACGCAGTATTTT. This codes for CASRRGHSTDTQYF.

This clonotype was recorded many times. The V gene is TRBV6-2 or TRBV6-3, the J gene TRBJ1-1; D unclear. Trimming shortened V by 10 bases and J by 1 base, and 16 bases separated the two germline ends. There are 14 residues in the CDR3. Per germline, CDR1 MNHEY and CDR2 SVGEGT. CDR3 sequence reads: CATILGVANTEAFF. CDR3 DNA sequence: TGTGCCACCATCTTGGGTGTGGCGAACACTGAAGCTTTCTTT.

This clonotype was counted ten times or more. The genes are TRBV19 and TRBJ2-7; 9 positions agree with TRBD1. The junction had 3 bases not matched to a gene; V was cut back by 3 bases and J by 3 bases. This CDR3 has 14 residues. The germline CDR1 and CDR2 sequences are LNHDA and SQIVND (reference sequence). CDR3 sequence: CASSIGTGSYEQYF. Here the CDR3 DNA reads TGTGCCAGTAGTATTGGGACAGGGAGCTACGAGCAGTACTTC.

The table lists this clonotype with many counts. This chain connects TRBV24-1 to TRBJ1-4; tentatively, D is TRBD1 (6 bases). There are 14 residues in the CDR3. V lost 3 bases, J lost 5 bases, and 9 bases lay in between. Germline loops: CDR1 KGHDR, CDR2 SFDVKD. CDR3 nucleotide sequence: TGTGCCACCAGTGATGCAGGGGTCAATGAAAAACTGTTTTTT. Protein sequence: CATSDAGVNEKLFF.

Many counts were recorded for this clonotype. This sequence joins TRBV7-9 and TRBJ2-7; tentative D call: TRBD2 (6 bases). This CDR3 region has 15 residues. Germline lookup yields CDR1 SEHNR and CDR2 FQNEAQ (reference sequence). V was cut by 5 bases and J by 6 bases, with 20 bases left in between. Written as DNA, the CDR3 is TGTGCCAGCAGCCTAAGCGGCGGGGTCCGTAGCGAGCAGTACTTC. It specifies CASSLSGGVRSEQYF.

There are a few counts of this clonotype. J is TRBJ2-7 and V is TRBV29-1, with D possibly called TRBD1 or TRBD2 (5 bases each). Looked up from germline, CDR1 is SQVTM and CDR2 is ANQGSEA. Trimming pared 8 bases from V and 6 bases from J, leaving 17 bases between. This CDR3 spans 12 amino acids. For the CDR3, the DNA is TGCAGCATCCGGGACCGCCCCAGCGAGCAGTACTTC. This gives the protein CSIRDRPSEQYF.

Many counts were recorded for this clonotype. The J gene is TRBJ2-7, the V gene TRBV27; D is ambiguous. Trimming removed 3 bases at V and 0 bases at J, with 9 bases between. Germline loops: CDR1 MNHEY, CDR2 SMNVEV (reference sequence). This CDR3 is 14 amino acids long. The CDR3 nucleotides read TGTGCCAGCAGTTTGGCCTGGGGCTCCTACGAGCAGTACTTC. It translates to CASSLAWGSYEQYF.

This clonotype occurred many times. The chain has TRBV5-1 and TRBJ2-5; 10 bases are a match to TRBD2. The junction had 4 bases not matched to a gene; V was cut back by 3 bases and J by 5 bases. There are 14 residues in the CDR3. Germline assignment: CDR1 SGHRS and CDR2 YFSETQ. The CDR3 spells CASSSQTSGETQYF. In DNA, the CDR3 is TGCGCCAGCAGCTCTCAGACTAGCGGGGAGACCCAGTACTTC.

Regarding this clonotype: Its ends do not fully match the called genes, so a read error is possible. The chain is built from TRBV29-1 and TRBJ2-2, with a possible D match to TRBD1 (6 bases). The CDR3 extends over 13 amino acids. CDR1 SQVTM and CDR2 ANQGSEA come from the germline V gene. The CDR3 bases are TGCAGCGCCCGGGACACCAACACCGGGGAGATGTTTTTT. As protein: CSARDTNTGEMFF.

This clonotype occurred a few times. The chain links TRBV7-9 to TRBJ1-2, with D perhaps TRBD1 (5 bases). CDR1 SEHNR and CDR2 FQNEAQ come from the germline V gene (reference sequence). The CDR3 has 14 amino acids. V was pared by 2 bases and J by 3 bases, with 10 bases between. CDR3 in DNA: TGTGCCAGCAGCTTATTGCAGGGCGACTATGGCTACACCTTC. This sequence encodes CASSLLQGDYGYTF.

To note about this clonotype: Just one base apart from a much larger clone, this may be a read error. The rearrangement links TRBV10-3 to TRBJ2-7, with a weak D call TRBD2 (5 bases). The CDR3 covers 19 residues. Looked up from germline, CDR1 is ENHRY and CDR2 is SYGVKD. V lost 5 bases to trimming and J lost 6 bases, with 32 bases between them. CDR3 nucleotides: TGTGCCATCAGTAACCCAGGTGGAGGAGATAGGGAACACTACCTCGAGCAGTACTTC. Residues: CAISNPGGGDREHYLEQYF.

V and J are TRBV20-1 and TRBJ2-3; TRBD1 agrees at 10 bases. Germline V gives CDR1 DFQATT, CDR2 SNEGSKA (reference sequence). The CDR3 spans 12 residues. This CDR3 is CSAGQGSDTQYF. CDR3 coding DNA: TGCAGCGCGGGACAGGGGTCAGATACGCAGTATTTT.

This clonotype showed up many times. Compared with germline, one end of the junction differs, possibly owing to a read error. The CDR3 DNA reads TGTGCCACCACAACAGGGGGCTCCCACAATGAGCAGTTCTTC. Translating it yields CATTTGGSHNEQFF. This chain uses TRBV2 with TRBJ2-1, with 9 nucleotides matching TRBD1. The CDR3 has 14 amino acids. Germline V gene lookup returns CDR1 SNHLY and CDR2 FYNNEI.

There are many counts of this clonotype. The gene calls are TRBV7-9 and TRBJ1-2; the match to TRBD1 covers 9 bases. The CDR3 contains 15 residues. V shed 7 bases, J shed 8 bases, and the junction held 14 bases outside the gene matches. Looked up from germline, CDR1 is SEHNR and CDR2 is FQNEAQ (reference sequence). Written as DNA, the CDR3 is TGTGCCAGCAACAACCCGGGACAGGGATCCCAGGGCTACACCTTC. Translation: CASNNPGQGSQGYTF.

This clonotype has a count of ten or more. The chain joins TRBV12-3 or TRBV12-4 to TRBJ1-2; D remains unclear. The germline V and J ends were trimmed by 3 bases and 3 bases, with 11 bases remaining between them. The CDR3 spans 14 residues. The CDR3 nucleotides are TGTGCCAGCAGTTTTGGCAGCCCCTACTATGGCTACACCTTC. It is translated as CASSFGSPYYGYTF.

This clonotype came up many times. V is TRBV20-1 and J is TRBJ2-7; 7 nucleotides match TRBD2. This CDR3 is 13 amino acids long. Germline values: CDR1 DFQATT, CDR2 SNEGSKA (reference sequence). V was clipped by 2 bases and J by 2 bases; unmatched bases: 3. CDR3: CSARLAAAYEQYF. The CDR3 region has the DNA TGCAGTGCTAGACTAGCGGCCGCCTACGAGCAGTACTTC.

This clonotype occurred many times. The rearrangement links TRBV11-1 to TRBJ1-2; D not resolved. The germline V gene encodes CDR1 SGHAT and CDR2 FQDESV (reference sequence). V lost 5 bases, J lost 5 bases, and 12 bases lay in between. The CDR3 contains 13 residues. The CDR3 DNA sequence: TGTGCCAGCAGCCCGGACGTTGGGTATGGCTACACCTTC. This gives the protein CASSPDVGYGYTF.

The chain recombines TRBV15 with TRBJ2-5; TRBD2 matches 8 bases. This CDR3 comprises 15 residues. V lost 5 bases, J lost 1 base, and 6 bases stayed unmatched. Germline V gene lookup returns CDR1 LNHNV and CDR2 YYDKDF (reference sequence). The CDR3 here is CATSPPGGSQETQYF. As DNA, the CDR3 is TGTGCCACCAGCCCACCGGGGGGGTCCCAAGAGACCCAGTACTTC. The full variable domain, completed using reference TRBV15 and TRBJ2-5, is DAMVIQNPRYQVTQFGKPVTLSCSQTLNHNVMYWYQQKSSQAPKLLFHYYDKDFNNEADTPDNFQSRRPNTSFCFLDIRSPGLGDTAMYLCATSPPGGSQETQYFGPGTRLLVL.

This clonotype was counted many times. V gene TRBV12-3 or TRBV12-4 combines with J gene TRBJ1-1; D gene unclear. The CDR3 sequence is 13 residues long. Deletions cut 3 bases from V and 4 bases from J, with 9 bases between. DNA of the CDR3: TGTGCCAGCAGTTTTTTACAGATCACTGAAGCTTTCTTT. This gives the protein CASSFLQITEAFF.

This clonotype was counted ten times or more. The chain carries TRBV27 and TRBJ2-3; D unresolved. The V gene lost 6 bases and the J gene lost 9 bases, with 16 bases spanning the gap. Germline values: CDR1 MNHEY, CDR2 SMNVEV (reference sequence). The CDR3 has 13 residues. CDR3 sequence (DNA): TGTGCCAGCAGGCCGGTCAGGTTCGAGACGCAGTATTTT. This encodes CASRPVRFETQYF.

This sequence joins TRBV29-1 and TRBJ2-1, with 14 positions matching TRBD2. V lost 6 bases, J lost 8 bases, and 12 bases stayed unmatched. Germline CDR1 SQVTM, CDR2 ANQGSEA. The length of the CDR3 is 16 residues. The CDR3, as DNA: TGCAGCGTAGCCGGGACTAGCGGGAGTATCGGCGATGAGCAGTTCTTC. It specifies CSVAGTSGSIGDEQFF.

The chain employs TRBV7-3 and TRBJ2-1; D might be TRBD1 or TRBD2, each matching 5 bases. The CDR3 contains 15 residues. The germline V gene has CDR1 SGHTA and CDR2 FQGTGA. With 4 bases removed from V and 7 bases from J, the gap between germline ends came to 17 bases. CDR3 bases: TGTGCCAGCAGCTGGGGCCCGGGGCGAGTAAATGAGCAGTTCTTC. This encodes CASSWGPGRVNEQFF.

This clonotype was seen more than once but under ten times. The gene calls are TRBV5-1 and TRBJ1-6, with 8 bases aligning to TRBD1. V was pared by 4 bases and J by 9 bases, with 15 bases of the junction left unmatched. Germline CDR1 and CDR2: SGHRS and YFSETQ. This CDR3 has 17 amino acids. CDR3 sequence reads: CASSPTGDRFVGSPLHF. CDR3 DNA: TGCGCCAGCAGCCCGACGGGGGACAGGTTCGTTGGTTCACCCCTCCACTTT.

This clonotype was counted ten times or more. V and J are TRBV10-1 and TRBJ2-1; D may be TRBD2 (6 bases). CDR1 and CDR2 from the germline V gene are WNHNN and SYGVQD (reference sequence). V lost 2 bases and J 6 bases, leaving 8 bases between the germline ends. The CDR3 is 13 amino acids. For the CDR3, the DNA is TGCGCCAGCAGTGAGGGGGACTCCAATGAGCAGTTCTTC. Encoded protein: CASSEGDSNEQFF.

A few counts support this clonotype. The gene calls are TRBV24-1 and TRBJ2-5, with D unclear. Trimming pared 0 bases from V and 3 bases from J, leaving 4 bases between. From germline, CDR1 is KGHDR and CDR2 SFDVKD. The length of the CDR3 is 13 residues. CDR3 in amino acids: CATSDLGKETQYF. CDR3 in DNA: TGTGCCACCAGTGATTTGGGAAAAGAGACCCAGTACTTC.

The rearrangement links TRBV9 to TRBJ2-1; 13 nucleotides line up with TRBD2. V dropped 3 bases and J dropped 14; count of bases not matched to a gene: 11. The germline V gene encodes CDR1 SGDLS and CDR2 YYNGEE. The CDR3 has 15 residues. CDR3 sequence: CASSETSGRGSGEFF. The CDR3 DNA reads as TGTGCCAGCAGCGAAACTAGCGGGAGGGGGTCCGGGGAGTTCTTC.

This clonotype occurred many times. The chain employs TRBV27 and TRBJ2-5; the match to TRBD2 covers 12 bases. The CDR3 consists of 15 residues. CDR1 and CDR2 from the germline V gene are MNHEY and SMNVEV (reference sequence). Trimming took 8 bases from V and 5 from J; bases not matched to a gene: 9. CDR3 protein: CASGRLAGVRETQYF. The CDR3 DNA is TGTGCCAGCGGAAGACTAGCGGGAGTTCGGGAGACCCAGTACTTC.

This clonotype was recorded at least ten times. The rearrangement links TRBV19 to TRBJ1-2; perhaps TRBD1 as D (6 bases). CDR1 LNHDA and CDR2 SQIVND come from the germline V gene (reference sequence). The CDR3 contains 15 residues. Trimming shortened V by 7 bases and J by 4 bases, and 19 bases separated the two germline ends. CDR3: CASTFPGASIYGYTF. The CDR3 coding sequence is TGTGCCAGTACCTTCCCGGGGGCGTCGATCTATGGCTACACCTTC.

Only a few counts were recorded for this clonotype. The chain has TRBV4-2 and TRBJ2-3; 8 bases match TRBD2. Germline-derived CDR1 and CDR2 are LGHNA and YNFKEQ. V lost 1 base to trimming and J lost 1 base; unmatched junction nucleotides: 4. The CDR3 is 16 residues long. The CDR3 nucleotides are TGTGCCAGCAGCCAAGGGAATAGCGGGGGCACAGATACGCAGTATTTT. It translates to CASSQGNSGGTDTQYF.